The 13 T cell receptor beta chains below were found in one sample sequenced in a study of tumor-infiltrating lymphocytes in primary liver carcinoma. Constant-region priming of approximately 0.55 ug total RNA yielded TCR beta cDNA. ARM-PCR was slightly modified, and three nested multiplex PCR rounds with it gave rise to the TCR beta libraries. Both of the initial two PCR rounds ran for around 9 cycles and employed TRBV1-TRBV30 forward primers alongside a C-beta reverse primer. MiXCR was run by TCRdb on the multiplex PCR reads, yielding one entry per CDR3 protein. The data show about 120,000 distinct CDR3 sequences, 60% to 70% seen once. Total RNA and DNA came together from approximately 22-30 mg of bulk tissue without cell sorting. Material: liver tumor tissue from sampling region 1. The subset is: tumor region T1, superior pole. These receptors were collected from a woman in her sixties or seventies with primary liver carcinoma and hepatitis B virus infection.

Concerning this clonotype: Being one base from a much bigger clone, this may be a read error. The rearrangement links TRBV28 to TRBJ2-5; a weak D match, TRBD1 (5 bases). CDR3 size: 17 residues. Germline lookup yields CDR1 MDHEN and CDR2 SYDVKM. V lost 3 bases and J lost 5, with 22 bases in between. This chain's CDR3 is CASSLDQKRTPGETQYF. DNA for the CDR3: TGTGCCAGCAGTTTGGACCAAAAGAGGACACCCGGGGAGACCCAGTACTTC.

About this clonotype: A much bigger clone sits one base away, suggesting this may be a read error. This chain uses TRBV5-4 with TRBJ2-5; D is perhaps TRBD2 (5 bases). Germline-derived CDR1 and CDR2 are SGHNT and YYREEE (reference sequence). The CDR3 is 16 amino acids. The CDR3 sequence is CASSRSGLSVQGTQYF. Here the CDR3 DNA reads TGTGCCAGCAGTCGTAGTGGACTGTCCGTTCAAGGGACCCAGTACTTC.

Notes on this clonotype: The CDR3 does not end in the conserved phenylalanine or tryptophan, so this is likely a read error. J is TRBJ2-3 and V is TRBV5-6; D is perhaps TRBD1 or TRBD2 (6 bases each). The germline CDR1 and CDR2 sequences are SGHDT and YYEEEE. The CDR3 loop spans 14 amino acids. Trimming shortened V by 1 base and J by 6 bases, and 12 bases separated the two germline ends. The CDR3 region has the DNA TGTGCCAGCAGCTTGTGGGGGGCCACGGATACGCAGTATTCT. As protein: CASSLWGATDTQYS.

This clonotype showed up just a few times. A read error may be the cause here, since a much bigger clone is one base away. The J gene is TRBJ1-3, the V gene TRBV4-1, with 9 bases lining up with TRBD1. Germline V lookup: CDR1 MGHRA, CDR2 YSYEKL. The CDR3 spans 18 residues. Trimming cost V 4 bases and J 2 bases; bases outside gene matches: 12. The CDR3 DNA sequence: TGCGCCAGCAGCCCCTCGGGACAGGGAAGTTTGGCTGGAAACACCATATATTTT. This codes for CASSPSGQGSLAGNTIYF.

Regarding this clonotype: Given a much more abundant clone one base away, this may be a read error. The chain couples TRBV29-1 to TRBJ2-7; D is uncertain. Germline lookup yields CDR1 SQVTM and CDR2 ANQGSEA. The CDR3 contains 12 residues. Trimming cost V 5 bases and J 0 bases, with 8 bases left between them. For the CDR3, the DNA is TGCAGCGTTTGGCGCAACTCCTACGAGCAGTACTTC. Protein: CSVWRNSYEQYF.

J is TRBJ2-7 and V is TRBV11-2, with unresolved D. The CDR3 extends over 13 amino acids. CDR1 SGHAT and CDR2 FQNNGV come from the germline V gene. The V end was cut by 5 bases, the J end by 4 bases, with 12 bases between. The CDR3 bases are TGTGCCAGCAGCCTAGTGGAAGGGTACGAGCAGTACTTC. As protein: CASSLVEGYEQYF.

The rearrangement links TRBV5-6 to TRBJ2-5, with D possibly matching TRBD2 (6 bases). CDR1 and CDR2 from the germline V gene are SGHDT and YYEEEE. V lost 2 bases and J 4 bases, leaving 18 bases between the germline ends. This CDR3 region has 16 residues. CDR3 DNA sequence: TGTGCCAGCAGCTTATCCGGGAGAGGTACTGGAGAGACCCAGTACTTC. Translation gives CASSLSGRGTGETQYF.

In regard to this clonotype: Germline is not matched at one junction end, which may reflect a read error. The V and J genes are TRBV11-2 and TRBJ2-1; D not certain. Per the germline V gene, CDR1 is SGHAT and CDR2 is FQNNGV. The CDR3 loop spans 16 amino acids. The CDR3 protein is CASSLAERLSYDEQFF. The CDR3 DNA reads as TGTGCCAGCAGCTTAGCGGAGCGCCTCTCCTACGATGAGCAGTTCTTC.

About this clonotype: The CDR3 end shows no conserved phenylalanine or tryptophan, and so a read error is likely. V and J are TRBV6-5 and TRBJ2-2; possible D gene TRBD2, 7 bases. The length of the CDR3 is 15 residues. The germline V gene encodes CDR1 MNHEY and CDR2 SVGAGI. The V and J ends lost 6 bases and 7 bases respectively, with 18 bases between them. The CDR3 here is CASRERGRAGGELFL. CDR3 in DNA: TGTGCCAGCAGGGAGAGGGGGAGGGCCGGCGGGGAGCTGTTTTTG.

As for this clonotype: One junction end does not reproduce the germline sequence, and a read error may be involved. The chain is built from TRBV7-9 and TRBJ2-7; 8 bases fit TRBD1. Germline CDR1 and CDR2: SEHNR and FQNEAQ (reference sequence). The CDR3 has 14 residues. The CDR3 here is CASSPQGAHYEEYF. The CDR3 DNA is TGCGCCAGCAGCCCTCAGGGGGCGCACTACGAGGAGTACTTC. Filled out from reference TRBV7-9 and TRBJ2-7, the complete variable domain reads DTGVSQNPRHKITKRGQNVTFRCDPISEHNRLYWYRQTLGQGPEFLTYFQNEAQLEKSRLLSDRFSAERPKGSFSTLEIQRTEQGDSAMYLCASSPQGAHYEEYFGPGTRLTVT.

Comment on this clonotype: A much larger clone lies a single base off, so this may be a read error. The V call is TRBV28, the J call TRBJ2-2; 9 positions match TRBD1. Germline lookup yields CDR1 MDHEN and CDR2 SYDVKM. There are 17 residues in the CDR3. CDR3 amino acids: CASSFGGTGSSTGKLFF. Here the CDR3 DNA reads TGTGCCAGCAGCTTCGGGGGGACAGGGAGTTCCACCGGGAAGCTGTTTTTT. The full variable domain, in which reference TRBV28 and TRBJ2-2 provide the parts outside the CDR3, is DVKVTQSSRYLVKRTGEKVFLECVQDMDHENMFWYRQDPGLGLRLIYFSYDVKMKEKGDIPEGYSVSREKKERFSLILESASTNQTSMYLCASSFGGTGSSTGKLFFGEGSRLTVL.

As for this clonotype: This sequence may be a read error, since a much larger clone differs from it by one base. The V gene is TRBV5-1, the J gene TRBJ2-5; D uncertain. The germline V gene has CDR1 SGHRS and CDR2 YFSETQ. This CDR3 has 14 residues. Trimming left V 6 bases short and J 5 bases short, with 17 bases between. CDR3 in DNA: TGCGCCAGCAACACTCCGGGCAAAGCGGAGACCCAGTACTTC. It is translated as CASNTPGKAETQYF.

Concerning this clonotype itself: This sequence may be a read error, since a much larger clone differs from it by one base. This rearrangement joins TRBV6-1 to TRBJ2-4; TRBD1 matches 11 bases. V dropped 3 bases and J dropped 6; count of bases not matched to a gene: 10. The CDR3 contains 17 residues. In germline, CDR1 is MNHNS, CDR2 SASEGT. CDR3: CASSESGTGGLRNIQYF. CDR3 DNA: TGTGCCAGCAGTGAGTCCGGGACAGGGGGTTTGCGAAACATTCAGTACTTC.